The 14 T cell receptor beta chains given below trace back to one sample, sequenced in a study of OX40 agonist ivuxolimab in advanced cancers. TCRdb's copy holds only in-frame clones and misses some; the assay was immunoSEQ multiplex PCR. Of 51,000 or so clones in the sample, 88% were seen once. Sample: CD4+ or CD8+ T cells sorted from blood, taken in a trial of the OX40 agonist ivuxolimab. The receptors derive from an adult with an advanced solid tumor such as melanoma, head and neck, liver or kidney cancer.

The chain recombines TRBV7-2 with TRBJ2-5; 8 positions match TRBD1. The J call may be mistaken, given a closer DNA end match to TRBJ2-7. Germline CDR1 reads SGHTA; CDR2 reads FQGNSA. CDR3 length: 14 amino acids. The CDR3 nucleotides read TGTGCCAGCAGTCCCGGGACAGGTGCCTACGAGCAGTACTTC. Protein sequence: CASSPGTGAYEQYF.

The rearrangement uses TRBV4-1 and TRBJ2-3; weak D call: TRBD1 (6 bases). Germline CDR1 and CDR2: MGHRA and YSYEKL. V was pared by 1 base and J by 1 base, with 15 bases between. The CDR3 is 17 residues long. In DNA, the CDR3 is TGCGCCAGCAGCCAAGGGCTGACATCAGGGGGCACAGATACGCAGTATTTT. It is translated as CASSQGLTSGGTDTQYF.

The chain carries TRBV5-4 and TRBJ1-1, with D uncertain. Trimming removed 3 bases at V and 3 bases at J, with 6 bases between. The CDR3 has 12 residues. Germline lookup yields CDR1 SGHNT and CDR2 YYREEE (reference sequence). The CDR3 DNA reads as TGTGCCAGCAGCTCTGGGGACACTGAAGCTTTCTTT. Protein sequence: CASSSGDTEAFF. Together with reference TRBV5-4 and TRBJ1-1, the CDR3 gives the full variable domain: ETGVTQSPTHLIKTRGQQVTLRCSSQSGHNTVSWYQQALGQGPQFIFQYYREEENGRGNFPPRFSGLQFPNYSSELNVNALELDDSALYLCASSSGDTEAFFGQGTRLTVV.

The chain employs TRBV5-4 and TRBJ2-7; D is unresolved. In germline, CDR1 is SGHNT, CDR2 YYREEE (reference sequence). V lost 4 bases and J 2 bases, leaving 13 bases between the germline ends. The CDR3 loop spans 14 amino acids. CDR3 residues: CASSLGSPAYEQYF. The CDR3, as DNA: TGTGCCAGCAGCCTGGGGTCCCCGGCCTACGAGCAGTACTTC.

The chain combines TRBV10-3 with TRBJ2-7; the D gene is possibly TRBD2 (6 bases). The CDR3 covers 15 residues. Trimming cost V 4 bases and J 5 bases, with 18 bases left between them. Germline CDR1 reads ENHRY; CDR2 reads SYGVKD. The CDR3 reads CAISGGYNREDEQYF. The CDR3 coding sequence is TGTGCCATCAGTGGAGGTTATAATAGGGAGGACGAGCAGTACTTC.

In regard to this clone: Germline is not matched at one junction end, which may reflect a read error. V and J are TRBV29-1 and TRBJ2-1; D is ambiguous. The CDR3 totals 14 residues. Germline V lookup: CDR1 SQVTM, CDR2 ANQGSEA. Here the CDR3 reads CSVEESPVYHEQFF. For the CDR3, the DNA is TGCAGCGTTGAAGAGTCTCCGGTCTACCATGAGCAGTTCTTC.

This chain uses TRBV4-1 with TRBJ1-1; D unresolved. Germline assignment: CDR1 MGHRA and CDR2 YSYEKL. V lost 1 base, J lost 3 bases, and 12 bases lay in between. The CDR3 sequence is 15 residues long. This CDR3 is CASSQVVRPDTEAFF. The CDR3 coding sequence is TGCGCCAGCAGCCAAGTGGTCAGACCAGACACTGAAGCTTTCTTT.

This chain links TRBV5-1 with TRBJ1-3, with D hard to call. Germline CDR1 reads SGHRS; CDR2 reads YFSETQ. Between the trimmed V and J ends, which lost 0 bases and 0 bases, there was a span of 7 bases. The CDR3 spans 15 residues. In nucleotides, the CDR3 is TGCGCCAGCAGCTTGGCCTCTGGCTCTGGAAACACCATATATTTT. Protein product: CASSLASGSGNTIYF. The entire variable domain, with the rest obtained from reference TRBV5-1 and TRBJ1-3, is as follows: KAGVTQTPRYLIKTRGQQVTLSCSPISGHRSVSWYQQTPGQGLQFLFEYFSETQRNKGNFPGRFSGRQFSNSRSEMNVSTLELGDSALYLCASSLASGSGNTIYFGEGSWLTVV.

The chain has TRBV27 and TRBJ2-2; no definite D call. CDR1 is MNHEY and CDR2 is SMNVEV in the germline V gene (reference sequence). The CDR3 is made up of 16 amino acids. Trimming removed 1 base at V and 0 bases at J, with 9 bases between. CDR3 amino acids: CASSLWWVSNTGELFF. The DNA for the CDR3 is TGTGCCAGCAGTTTATGGTGGGTGTCGAACACCGGGGAGCTGTTTTTT.

The genes are TRBV30 and TRBJ2-3; possible D gene TRBD1, 6 bases. V lost 2 bases, J lost 2 bases, and 11 bases lay in between. The length of the CDR3 is 14 residues. The V gene's germline CDR1 is GTSNPN and CDR2 SVGIG (reference sequence). CDR3 amino acids: CAWSTGTITDTQYF. The CDR3 DNA reads as TGTGCCTGGAGTACCGGGACAATCACAGATACGCAGTATTTT.

The genes are TRBV13 and TRBJ2-3; D unresolved. There are 13 residues in the CDR3. In germline, CDR1 is PRHDT, CDR2 FYEKMQ (reference sequence). Trimming took off 2 bases at V and 4 bases at J, with 7 bases between the two ends. CDR3 nucleotide sequence: TGTGCCAGCAGCTTAACGGCCCCAGATACGCAGTATTTT. Amino acid sequence: CASSLTAPDTQYF. The full variable domain, with the rest looked up from reference TRBV13 and TRBJ2-3, is AAGVIQSPRHLIKEKRETATLKCYPIPRHDTVYWYQQGPGQDPQFLISFYEKMQSDKGSIPDRFSAQQFSDYHSELNMSSLELGDSALYFCASSLTAPDTQYFGPGTRLTVL.

The chain has TRBV11-3 and TRBJ2-2; a possible D gene is TRBD1 (7 bases). With 5 bases removed from V and 3 bases from J, the gap between germline ends came to 16 bases. The germline V gene encodes CDR1 SGHNT and CDR2 YENEEA. The CDR3 is 16 amino acids. The CDR3 is CASSPRQGGDTGELFF. The CDR3 DNA reads TGTGCCAGCAGCCCCCGACAGGGAGGAGACACCGGGGAGCTGTTTTTT.

The chain carries TRBV7-6 and TRBJ2-7, with TRBD2 matching 8 bases. This CDR3 region has 14 residues. V was pared by 1 base and J by 3 bases, with 2 bases of the junction left unmatched. Germline V gene data show CDR1 as SGHVS and CDR2 as FNYEAQ. The CDR3 sequence: CASSLGAGDYEQYF. As DNA, the CDR3 is TGTGCCAGCAGCTTAGGAGCGGGGGACTACGAGCAGTACTTC. The full variable domain, completed using reference TRBV7-6 and TRBJ2-7, is GAGVSQSPRYKVTKRGQDVALRCDPISGHVSLYWYRQALGQGPEFLTYFNYEAQQDKSGLPNDRFSAERPEGSISTLTIQRTEQRDSAMYRCASSLGAGDYEQYFGPGTRLTVT.

The rearrangement links TRBV10-3 to TRBJ1-1; 7 nucleotides align to TRBD1. CDR3 length: 14 residues. Trimming at V came to 11 bases and at J to 1 base, leaving 10 bases not matched to a gene. Germline V gene lookup returns CDR1 ENHRY and CDR2 SYGVKD. In DNA form, the CDR3 reads TGTGCCTCCCTAGGACAGGAAACGAACACTGAAGCTTTCTTT. It specifies CASLGQETNTEAFF.